This T cell receptor beta chain was recorded in a study of neurological immune-mediated disorders. Between the trimmed V and J ends, which lost 6 bases and 1 base, there was a span of 12 bases. Looked up from germline, CDR1 is SQVTM and CDR2 is ANQGSEA. This CDR3 contains 13 residues. MiXCR, applied by TCRdb to the 5' RACE reads, yields one record per CDR3 protein. The sample consists of 40,000 to 45,000 distinct CDR3 sequences, approximately 11% of them appearing once. The sequencing input was PBMCs. The source of this sequence is a female donor in good health. The chain links TRBV29-1 to TRBJ1-1, with D maybe TRBD1 (6 bases). The CDR3 sequence is CSVDMTGNTEAFF. The CDR3 DNA reads TGCAGCGTGGACATGACAGGGAACACTGAAGCTTTCTTT.